Here is one TCR beta chain with its context. The source of the sample is a study of blood T cell repertoires in COVID-19. At the level of the study: There were acute and convalescent COVID-19 samples, and they came from the United States, Italy and Spain. T cells, B-cell-depleted T cells, or PBMCs supplied cDNA or gDNA.

The germline V gene encodes CDR1 KGHDR and CDR2 SFDVKD. The CDR3 runs to 15 residues. Trimming left V 7 bases short and J 1 base short, with 15 bases between. Per the original data handling: The assay estimated nucleated cells by amplifying reference gene primers. The assay was immunoSEQ multiplex PCR, and TCRdb's table has in-frame clones only and misses some. The DNA was the basis for D and trimming; V, J and clone size are from that table. The data show about 260,000 clones, approximately 80% seen once. The specimen was peripheral blood. This clonotype was sampled from a human donor in a cohort sampled during active COVID-19. The V call is TRBV24-1, the J call TRBJ1-1, with D possibly matching TRBD1 (5 bases). Here the CDR3 reads CATREGGVPNTEAFF. The CDR3 DNA follows: TGTGCCACCAGGGAAGGAGGGGTGCCGAACACTGAAGCTTTCTTT.